This record looks at one TCR beta chain sequence and its context. In this sample, this clonotype turned up many times. Its binding antigen is unknown. No much larger clone exists at a distance of one base, and base qualities are not known. The germline V gene gives CDR1 as KGHSH and CDR2 as LQKENI. The CDR3, from cysteine to phenylalanine, totals 14 residues. The CDR3 DNA has 42 bases and is translated from base 1. V is shortened by 0 bases, J by 7 bases, and the region joining them spans 12 bases. This entry belongs to a study of T cells in Graves' hyperthyroidism and ophthalmopathy (dated 2019 in TCRdb). About the study as a whole: Peripheral blood samples were taken at initial diagnosis, before any treatment was given. To identify distinguishing TCR V-J signatures, a discovery cohort of 90 to 100 patients was used, comprising some 45 with Graves' ophthalmopathy and some 57 with stable Graves' hyperthyroidism. Prospective prediction of ophthalmopathy was tested in an independent validation cohort of fewer than 20 hyperthyroidism patients and 15 to 17 patients who later progressed to ophthalmopathy. For training and testing, the 110 or so patients in the discovery cohort were randomly divided in a 7:3 ratio. In addition, the study compared T-cell repertoires in thyroid tissue and in blood from a handful of Graves' hyperthyroidism patients. Following sampling, methimazole starting at 30 mg daily was given to hyperthyroidism patients, and high-dose intravenous methylprednisolone was given to ophthalmopathy patients. According to the paper, TCR Vbeta CDR3 sequencing was carried out on about 140 peripheral blood samples, which came from 40 to 45 ophthalmopathy, 80 or so hyperthyroidism and some 17 progressor patients. Points the paper makes about the study in general: In validation, the model predicted progression to ophthalmopathy a median of around 6.5 months before onset, with roughly 68% sensitivity and 72.22% specificity. A 13 V-J signature model separated ophthalmopathy from stable hyperthyroidism, with approximately 87% sensitivity and about 81% specificity in cross-validation and 80%/75% in testing. Blood samples also contained most of the expanded thyroid clonotypes (frequency above 0.001), which suggests that blood repertoires may reflect thyroid immune responses. No statistical method was used to set the sample size in advance, and investigators knew the group allocation.

The TCR beta CDR3 regions were amplified from RNA transcripts. A first-round RT-PCR of the TCR CDR3 used the HTBI primer set with the Qiagen OneStep RT-PCR kit. The libraries were constructed in a second round of multiplex PCR and then size-selected and purified. Libraries were sequenced paired-end with 100 bp reads on an Illumina HiSeq2000. The paper's processing steps were these. SOAPnuke was used to process the raw data, with reads discarded if the reads contained adapters or uncalled bases, had a mean Phred below 15, or lacked an exact constant-primer or identifier match. High-quality paired reads were merged using COPE v1.2.5, and each unique nucleotide sequence was defined as a clonotype. Clonotypes were aligned to IMGT TRBV, TRBD and TRBJ reference segments using MiTCR v1.1. Only V-J combinations with frequency above 0.0001, covering 99.2% of repertoires, were analysed. A TCS score was defined as the ratio between F50 (clonal expansion) and ExV (chaos), using BLOSUM62-based TCRdist between CDR3 peptides within each V-J. Welch's t-statistics and random forest reduced 514 V-J features to under 15, which were used in a naive Bayes classifier (R e1071). Using fastp at Q25 and MiXCR, TCRdb reprocessed the public reads and kept productive beta chains. Under each unique CDR3 protein, matching rows form one entry showing the most common genes and DNA. The V and J calls were determined by TCRdb, not by the authors. The table for this sample lists roughly 400,000 distinct CDR3 sequences; roughly an eighth of them were counted only once. The ten largest clonotypes hold around 28% of the sample.

Ophthalmopathy patients had moderately to severely active disease, Clinical Activity Score of at least 3, NOSPECS grade of at least 4, and duration under 3 months. Patients with uncontrolled infections, other autoimmune diseases, pregnancy or lactation were excluded. Diagnoses were based on clinical symptoms, serum thyroxine and TRAb, thyroid ultrasound and orbital computed tomography. PBMCs were isolated from more than 9 ml of fresh peripheral blood by Ficoll-Paque density gradient centrifugation. Trizol reagent was used to extract total RNA, and RNA quality was then checked on an Agilent 2100 Bioanalyzer.

The sequencing sample was made of blood. Here the chain combines TRBV18 and TRBJ1-1, with the D gene not clear enough to name. This TCR was recovered from a man in his fifties or sixties with Graves' ophthalmopathy. The CDR3 amino acid sequence is: CASSPPGNRIEAFF. The sequenced DNA: TGTGCCAGCTCACCACCGGGTAATAGAATTGAAGCTTTCTTT. Reference TRBV18 and TRBJ1-1 proteins supply the regions before and after the CDR3; the full variable domain is: NAGVMQNPRHLVRRRGQEARLRCSPMKGHSHVYWYRQLPEEGLKFMVYLQKENIIDESGMPKERFSAEFPKEGPSILRIQQVVRGDSAAYFCASSPPGNRIEAFFGQGTRLTVV.